Listed below are T cell receptor beta chains from one sample, sequenced in a study of T cells in localized non-small cell lung cancer. Method: immunoSEQ multiplex PCR; TCRdb's copy keeps in-frame clones and lacks some. The data show roughly 90,000 clones, roughly 90% seen once. This specimen consisted of PBMCs, obtained before any cancer treatment. The receptors were gathered from a woman aged 35-75 years with stage II squamous cell lung carcinoma. Each CDR3 is given with its conserved first and last residue. The D gene is left open where the match is weak. Where a row states a size, it is once, few, many or the class of an expanded clone; other rows omit it.

d_call	v_call	j_call	clone_size	cdr3_aa	cdr3_nt
.	TRBV30	TRBJ1-1	.	CAWSVGKNTEAFF	TGTGCCTGGAGTGTAGGTAAGAACACTGAAGCTTTCTTT
.	TRBV9	TRBJ1-2	.	CASSAPRDHKYGYTF	TGTGCCAGCAGCGCACCCAGGGACCATAAGTATGGCTACACCTTC
TRBD1	TRBV10-3	TRBJ2-5	.	CAVAGTEETQYF	TGTGCCGTAGCCGGGACAGAAGAGACCCAGTACTTC
.	TRBV27	TRBJ1-4	.	CASSLSQGGEKLFF	TGTGCCAGCAGTTTGAGCCAGGGCGGTGAAAAACTGTTTTTT
.	TRBV7-9	TRBJ2-2	.	CASSLEATDTGELFF	TGTGCCAGCAGCCTGGAGGCTACCGATACCGGGGAGCTGTTTTTT
.	TRBV30	TRBJ2-7	.	CASQSGSYEQYF	TGTGCCTCGCAGAGCGGTTCCTACGAGCAGTACTTC
.	TRBV20-1	TRBJ1-5	.	CSAGPDQPQHF	TGCAGTGCGGGGCCTGATCAGCCCCAGCATTTT
.	TRBV7-2	TRBJ2-7	.	CASSTRDKIYEQYF	TGTGCCAGCAGCACCCGGGACAAAATCTACGAGCAGTACTTC
.	TRBV15	TRBJ1-1	.	CATSIPGGVNTEAFF	TGTGCCACCAGCATCCCCGGGGGGGTGAACACTGAAGCTTTCTTT
.	TRBV6-5	TRBJ1-1	once	CATAGHTEAFF	TGTGCCACGGCAGGGCATACTGAAGCTTTCTTT
.	TRBV5-4	TRBJ2-1	.	CASTRAPLTNEQFF	TGTGCCAGCACCCGGGCCCCACTTACCAATGAGCAGTTCTTC
.	TRBV18	TRBJ1-1	once	CASSMINTEAFF	TGTGCCAGCTCGATGATTAACACTGAAGCTTTCTTT
.	TRBV7-6	TRBJ1-6	once	CASSLGTGNRGSPLHF	TGTGCCAGCAGCTTAGGGACGGGAAATAGAGGTTCACCCCTCCACTTT
.	TRBV25-1	TRBJ2-2	.	CASSRQTNTGELFF	TGTGCCAGCAGTAGACAGACGAACACCGGGGAGCTGTTTTTT
.	TRBV5-4	TRBJ2-7	.	CASSFGLWDEQYF	TGTGCCAGCAGCTTTGGGCTGTGGGACGAGCAGTACTTC
TRBD2	TRBV6-1	TRBJ2-2	few	CASPRGGTEAGELFF	TGTGCCAGCCCCCGGGGGGGCACGGAGGCCGGGGAGCTGTTTTTT
.	TRBV25-1	TRBJ1-2	.	CASSVGQYGYTF	TGTGCCAGCAGTGTGGGGCAGTATGGCTACACCTTC
.	TRBV7-8	TRBJ2-1	.	CASSNRDGPYNEQFF	TGTGCCAGCAGCAACCGGGACGGACCCTACAATGAGCAGTTCTTC
TRBD1	TRBV6-6	TRBJ1-5	once	CASSSRDSRQPQHF	TGTGCCAGCAGTTCTAGGGACAGTAGACAGCCCCAGCATTTT
TRBD2	TRBV10-2	TRBJ2-2	.	CASSDGTSGGRGELFF	TGCGCCAGCAGTGACGGGACTAGCGGGGGGAGAGGGGAGCTGTTTTTT
.	TRBV21-1	TRBJ2-7	.	CASSKWADWSAYEQYF	TGTGCCAGCAGCAAATGGGCGGACTGGTCGGCCTACGAGCAGTACTTC
TRBD1	TRBV19	TRBJ1-5	.	CASDRVSNQPQHF	TGTGCCAGTGACAGGGTTTCCAATCAGCCCCAGCATTTT
TRBD2	TRBV5-1	TRBJ2-3	once	CASSLYPSGLSPDTQYF	TGCGCCAGCAGCTTGTACCCTAGCGGACTAAGCCCAGATACGCAGTATTTT
.	TRBV30	TRBJ1-1	.	CAWTRRGEAAFF	TGTGCCTGGACCCGACGGGGCGAGGCGGCTTTCTTT
.	TRBV10-3	TRBJ1-2	.	CAITLDGAAQGYTF	TGTGCCATCACCTTAGACGGAGCCGCTCAGGGCTACACCTTC
.	TRBV5-4	TRBJ2-3	.	CASSLDVGFADTQYF	TGTGCCAGCAGCTTGGATGTGGGATTCGCAGATACGCAGTATTTT
TRBD1	TRBV15	TRBJ1-2	once	CATSPGQTREGYTF	TGTGCCACCAGTCCGGGACAGACCCGAGAGGGCTACACCTTC
TRBD2	TRBV7-9	TRBJ2-4	few	CASSFPAGAPKNIQYF	TGTGCCAGCAGCTTCCCAGCGGGAGCCCCCAAAAACATTCAGTACTTC
TRBD2	TRBV15	TRBJ2-7	.	CATSGVSGPTYEQYF	TGTGCCACCAGCGGGGTTAGCGGGCCGACCTACGAGCAGTACTTC
TRBD1	TRBV4-1	TRBJ1-1	.	CASSLPGQGRAFF	TGCGCCAGCAGCCTCCCGGGACAGGGGCGGGCTTTCTTT
.	TRBV5-4	TRBJ1-4	.	CASSSLQYGSTNEKLFF	TGTGCCAGCAGCTCCCTACAGTATGGTTCAACTAATGAAAAACTGTTTTTT
TRBD2	TRBV28	TRBJ2-7	.	CASSWVGLADSSYEQYF	TGTGCCAGCAGTTGGGTCGGACTAGCGGATAGCTCCTACGAGCAGTACTTC
.	TRBV6-6	TRBJ1-5	.	CASTVEGSYQPQHF	TGTGCCAGCACAGTCGAGGGTTCGTATCAGCCCCAGCATTTT
.	TRBV23-1	TRBJ2-7	.	CARPPGPHYEQYF	TGCGCCAGACCTCCGGGACCACACTACGAGCAGTACTTC
.	TRBV15	TRBJ1-4	.	CATSRHAATNEKLFF	TGTGCCACCAGCAGACACGCTGCAACTAATGAAAAACTGTTTTTT
.	TRBV4-2	TRBJ1-1	.	CASSPRVFDTEAFF	TGTGCCAGCAGCCCTAGGGTCTTTGACACTGAAGCTTTCTTT
.	TRBV27	TRBJ2-7	once	CASKVSAGTSEQYF	TGTGCCAGCAAGGTTTCGGCAGGGACAAGCGAGCAGTACTTC
.	TRBV5-1	TRBJ1-1	few	CASSQGGAMNTEAFF	TGCGCCAGCAGCCAGGGAGGAGCAATGAACACTGAAGCTTTCTTT
.	TRBV25-1	TRBJ1-2	.	CASRAAGRTYGYTF	TGTGCCAGCAGGGCCGCGGGGAGAACTTATGGCTACACCTTC
.	TRBV29-1	TRBJ2-3	.	CSVGLLDTQYF	TGCAGCGTTGGACTCCTCGATACGCAGTATTTT
.	TRBV30	TRBJ1-2	.	CAWTDQRYGYTF	TGTGCCTGGACGGACCAACGCTATGGCTACACCTTC
TRBD2	TRBV27	TRBJ2-3	.	CASSLSPRGGGTDTQYF	TGTGCCAGCAGTTTATCCCCCCGGGGGGGCGGCACAGATACGCAGTATTTT
.	TRBV6-1	TRBJ1-2	once	CASSSGYGYTF	TGTGCCAGCAGTTCAGGGTATGGCTACACCTTC
TRBD2	TRBV6-1	TRBJ2-1	.	CASRGTSGGYNEQFF	TGTGCCAGCAGAGGGACTAGCGGAGGATACAATGAGCAGTTCTTC
TRBD1	TRBV10-3	TRBJ2-7	.	CAISEGDRGWYEQYF	TGTGCCATCAGTGAGGGGGACAGGGGATGGTACGAGCAGTACTTC
.	TRBV14	TRBJ2-1	.	CASSQKGPWTVNEQFF	TGTGCCAGCAGCCAAAAGGGCCCCTGGACAGTTAATGAGCAGTTCTTC
.	TRBV25-1	TRBJ1-3	.	CASTQPEGLGGNTIYF	TGTGCCAGCACCCAGCCCGAGGGCTTAGGGGGAAACACCATATATTTT
.	TRBV6-1	TRBJ1-2	.	CASSEAHRVPFSGYTF	TGTGCCAGCAGTGAAGCGCACAGGGTCCCTTTCTCTGGCTACACCTTC
.	TRBV5-1	TRBJ2-1	.	CASSKTGFTEQFF	TGCGCCAGCAGCAAGACAGGTTTCACTGAGCAGTTCTTC
.	TRBV7-8	TRBJ1-6	.	CASSSTGSNSPLHF	TGTGCCAGCAGCTCCACAGGGAGTAATTCACCCCTCCACTTT
TRBD1	TRBV28	TRBJ1-2	.	CASSSTVGQGANGYTF	TGTGCCAGCAGTTCCACGGTCGGACAGGGGGCTAATGGCTACACCTTC
.	TRBV19	TRBJ2-5	once	CASSGTAGKTQYF	TGTGCCAGTAGTGGGACCGCCGGCAAGACCCAGTACTTC
.	TRBV19	TRBJ1-2	.	CASRVIGAGGYTF	TGTGCCAGTAGGGTTATAGGGGCCGGTGGCTACACCTTC
.	TRBV7-2	TRBJ1-1	.	CASSLVNRPTEGFF	TGTGCCAGCAGCTTAGTTAACAGACCAACCGAGGGGTTCTTT
.	TRBV15	TRBJ1-3	.	CATAQGTTGNTIYF	TGTGCCACCGCTCAGGGGACCACTGGAAACACCATATATTTT
.	TRBV7-8	TRBJ2-1	once	CASSSYWSSYNEQFF	TGTGCCAGCAGCTCATACTGGAGCTCCTACAATGAGCAGTTCTTC
.	TRBV7-2	TRBJ1-3	.	CASSLGPDPGNTIYF	TGTGCCAGCAGCTTAGGGCCCGACCCCGGAAACACCATATATTTT
.	TRBV11-2	TRBJ1-2	.	CASSLSTGLGYGYTF	TGTGCCAGCAGCTTAAGCACTGGGCTAGGGTATGGCTACACCTTC
TRBD2	TRBV6-5	TRBJ2-7	.	CASRTVGTSDYEQYF	TGTGCCAGCAGAACCGTTGGGACTAGCGACTACGAGCAGTACTTC
.	TRBV4-1	TRBJ1-4	.	CASSQIQGTNEKLFF	TGCGCCAGCAGCCAAATACAGGGTACTAATGAAAAACTGTTTTTT